Presented here are 18 T cell receptor beta chains from one specimen sequenced in a study of regulatory T cells in long-lasting Graves disease. Specified time point: persistent/refractory GD, antithyroid drugs over 5 years with positive TRAb. PBMC RNA was the source of the TCR library. HTBI primers from iRepertoire and Arm-PCR of CDR3 regions yielded the TCR beta libraries. TCRdb fed the multiplex PCR reads into MiXCR, producing one record per CDR3 protein. The sample has approximately 360,000 distinct CDR3 sequences; 20% to 25% are singletons. Sequences were derived from peripheral blood mononuclear cells (PBMCs), sampled when the disease was refractory, from a patient treated with antithyroid drugs. Source of these receptors: a woman in her forties with Graves disease.

CDR3 residues: CASSPMRGNQPQHF. The CDR3 nucleotides are TGTGCCAGCAGCCCCATGCGGGGAAATCAGCCCCAGCATTTT. The chain recombines TRBV3-1 with TRBJ1-5; D ambiguous. Germline CDR1 LGHDT, CDR2 YNNKEL (reference sequence). The CDR3 is made up of 14 amino acids. The V gene lost 4 bases and the J gene lost 4 bases, with 11 bases spanning the gap.

This rearrangement joins TRBV29-1 to TRBJ2-1, with TRBD1 as a possible D gene (5 bases). Trimming took 5 bases from V and 6 from J, leaving 14 bases between them. Germline values: CDR1 SQVTM, CDR2 ANQGSEA. The CDR3 has 13 residues. This CDR3 reads CSVPNRQSNEQFF. The DNA of the CDR3 is TGCAGCGTTCCCAATAGACAGTCCAATGAGCAGTTCTTC.

This clonotype was observed many times. V usage is TRBV18 and J usage is TRBJ2-5, with D perhaps given as TRBD1 or TRBD2 (5 bases each). Trimming stripped 1 base from V and 5 bases from J, with 8 bases between. The CDR3 is 13 amino acids. CDR1 and CDR2 from the germline V gene are KGHSH and LQKENI. The CDR3 DNA follows: TGTGCCAGCTCACCACGAGGGGCGGAGACCCAGTACTTC. This gives the protein CASSPRGAETQYF.

The gene calls are TRBV19 and TRBJ2-2; D may be TRBD1 or TRBD2 (5 bases each). Trimming cost V 5 bases and J 7 bases, with 14 bases left between them. The germline CDR1 and CDR2 sequences are LNHDA and SQIVND (reference sequence). This CDR3 region has 14 residues. In nucleotides, the CDR3 is TGTGCCAGTAGTCCTTTGAGGGGTGTCGGGGAGCTGTTTTTT. As protein: CASSPLRGVGELFF.

Details on this clonotype: It may be a read error: a sequence one base away is much more abundant. The chain employs TRBV29-1 and TRBJ2-7, with TRBD1 identical over 10 bases. V lost 7 bases to trimming and J lost 4 bases; unmatched junction nucleotides: 10. Germline CDR1 reads SQVTM; CDR2 reads ANQGSEA. The CDR3 runs to 14 residues. The CDR3 sequence is CSAGPGQGIYEQYF. CDR3 bases: TGCAGCGCTGGACCGGGACAGGGGATTTACGAGCAGTACTTC.

Points on this clonotype: This sequence may be a read error, since a much larger clone differs from it by one base. The gene calls are TRBV19 and TRBJ1-5, with D perhaps matching TRBD1 (6 bases). The CDR3 contains 14 residues. Deletions cut 5 bases from V and 5 bases from J, with 13 bases between. CDR1 and CDR2 (germline): LNHDA, SQIVND (reference sequence). CDR3 nucleotides: TGTGCCAGTAGTCACAGGGATTTGCATCAGCCCCAGCATTTT. Translation gives CASSHRDLHQPQHF.

With respect to this clonotype: Without the conserved terminal phenylalanine or tryptophan, this CDR3 likely stems from a read error. The chain joins TRBV7-3 to TRBJ1-1, with 8 bases lining up with TRBD1. The CDR3 has 14 amino acids. The germline gives CDR1 SGHTA, CDR2 FQGTGA. V was pared by 2 bases and J by 8 bases, with 7 bases of the junction left unmatched. In DNA, the CDR3 is TGTGCCAGCAGCTTAGGGGGGACAGGCCAAGAAGCTTTCCTT. This codes for CASSLGGTGQEAFL.

Many counts were recorded for this clonotype. This chain joins TRBV2 and TRBJ2-7; 10 nucleotides line up with TRBD2. This CDR3 contains 15 residues. The germline V gene encodes CDR1 SNHLY and CDR2 FYNNEI. Losses at the gene ends were 2 bases for V and 3 bases for J; bases not matched to a gene: 4. CDR3 loop: CASSEITSGNYEQYF. The CDR3 DNA follows: TGTGCCAGCAGTGAAATAACTAGCGGGAACTACGAGCAGTACTTC.

Ten or more counts support this clonotype. V and J are TRBV2 and TRBJ1-1; no reliable D call. The germline CDR1 and CDR2 sequences are SNHLY and FYNNEI. The CDR3 is 14 residues long. Trimming pared 2 bases from V and 1 base from J, leaving 8 bases between. CDR3 sequence: CASSESYTNTEAFF. CDR3 bases: TGTGCCAGCAGTGAAAGTTACACGAACACTGAAGCTTTCTTT.

This chain uses TRBV28 with TRBJ1-2; TRBD1 might be the D (5 bases). This CDR3 comprises 12 residues. Trimming shortened V by 4 bases and J by 8 bases, and 11 bases separated the two germline ends. CDR1 MDHEN and CDR2 SYDVKM come from the germline V gene. The CDR3 loop reads CASSYQGSGYTF. The CDR3 nucleotides read TGTGCCAGCAGTTACCAGGGAAGCGGCTACACCTTC.

This clonotype appeared many times. The chain couples TRBV29-1 to TRBJ2-2; D might be TRBD1 or TRBD2, each matching 6 bases. Trimming stripped 1 base from V and 2 bases from J, with 11 bases between. The germline V gene has CDR1 SQVTM and CDR2 ANQGSEA. The CDR3 loop spans 15 amino acids. The CDR3 loop is CSVEAGARNTGELFF. Here the CDR3 DNA reads TGCAGCGTTGAAGCGGGGGCGCGTAACACCGGGGAGCTGTTTTTT.

This chain uses TRBV28 with TRBJ2-1, with D unclear. The V end lost 6 bases, the J end lost 0 bases, and 9 bases lay between the germline ends. Germline V gene lookup returns CDR1 MDHEN and CDR2 SYDVKM. This CDR3 has 14 residues. CDR3 amino acids: CASRGIPSYNEQFF. CDR3 nucleotides: TGTGCCAGCAGGGGGATACCCTCCTACAATGAGCAGTTCTTC.

This clonotype was observed at least ten times. The V gene is TRBV28, the J gene TRBJ2-5, with D uncertain. V was clipped by 0 bases and J by 6 bases, with 11 bases between them. Germline CDR1 reads MDHEN; CDR2 reads SYDVKM. This CDR3 has 14 amino acids. Written as DNA, the CDR3 is TGTGCCAGCAGTTTATGGTGGGCTGAGAAGACCCAGTACTTC. Encoded protein: CASSLWWAEKTQYF.

The rearrangement uses TRBV20-1 and TRBJ1-3; the D is unclear. V was trimmed by 0 bases and J by 6 bases, leaving 9 bases between them. Per germline, CDR1 DFQATT and CDR2 SNEGSKA (reference sequence). CDR3 length equals 13 residues. The CDR3 sequence is CSAREVRANTIYF. CDR3 sequence (DNA): TGCAGTGCTAGAGAAGTGAGGGCAAACACCATATATTTT.

This chain uses TRBV29-1 with TRBJ2-7, with 7 nucleotides matching TRBD1. The V gene end was trimmed by 6 bases and the J gene end by 3 bases; junction bases not matched to a gene: 5. Germline V gene data show CDR1 as SQVTM and CDR2 as ANQGSEA. The CDR3 has 12 residues. The CDR3 DNA is TGCAGCGTGGGGACAGCTCACTACGAGCAGTACTTC. Translating it yields CSVGTAHYEQYF.

The chain joins TRBV28 to TRBJ2-1; D could derive from TRBD1 or TRBD2 (5 bases each). With 5 bases removed from V and 1 base from J, the gap between germline ends came to 18 bases. Germline-derived CDR1 and CDR2 are MDHEN and SYDVKM. The CDR3 is 17 amino acids. For the CDR3, the DNA is TGTGCCAGCAGTCTCTACAGGATGGGGGTTTCCTACAATGAGCAGTTCTTC. Protein sequence: CASSLYRMGVSYNEQFF.

This clonotype was counted ten times or more. The chain couples TRBV28 to TRBJ2-7; 9 bases match TRBD1. V lost 3 bases to trimming and J lost 5 bases; unmatched junction nucleotides: 8. The germline V gene encodes CDR1 MDHEN and CDR2 SYDVKM. This CDR3 spans 15 amino acids. The CDR3 nucleotides are TGTGCCAGCAGTTTCCCGGGACAGGGAGGCGACGAGCAGTACTTC. Protein product: CASSFPGQGGDEQYF.

This clonotype has a single count. V usage is TRBV4-1 and J usage is TRBJ2-2; D might be TRBD1 or TRBD2, each matching 5 bases. The CDR3 runs 11 residues. Per germline, CDR1 MGHRA and CDR2 YSYEKL. V was cut by 7 bases and J by 6 bases, with 6 bases left in between. DNA of the CDR3: TGCGCCAGCATGGGGGCCGGGGAGCTGTTTTTT. Translating it yields CASMGAGELFF.